This TCR beta chain derives from a study of blood T cell repertoires in COVID-19. CDR3 length: 16 amino acids. Trimming removed 6 bases from V and 7 bases from J; junction bases left unmatched: 12. Per germline, CDR1 ENHRY and CDR2 SYGVKD. Clones were read by immunoSEQ multiplex PCR, and TCRdb kept only the in-frame ones, dropping some. The data show roughly 120,000 clones, 85% seen once. J is TRBJ2-7 and V is TRBV10-3; 13 bases are shared with TRBD2. This TCR was recovered from a middle-aged man with acute or convalescent COVID-19. Sequencing was carried out using peripheral blood. This CDR3 reads CAIRKAGTSGVGEQYF. CDR3 nucleotide sequence: TGTGCCATCAGAAAGGCCGGGACTAGCGGGGTTGGGGAGCAGTACTTC.